The sequence of this T cell receptor beta chain was determined in a study of cytomegalovirus exposure and HLA in healthy donors. In its sample, this clone was seen once. Germline CDR1 and CDR2: SGHVS and FQNEAQ. Trimming cost V 4 bases and J 0 bases; bases outside gene matches: 12. The CDR3 sequence is 19 residues long. PCR amplification relied on 60 Vbeta primers (plus 13 Jbeta primers). Using immunoSEQ multiplex PCR, the repertoire was profiled, and TCRdb retains in-frame clones only, with some absent. The table has 100,000 to 130,000 clones, roughly 80% seen once; the top ten hold about 2.3%. The sequence derives from a man aged 25-40 years in good health and CMV-seronegative. The specimen sequenced was PBMCs. The rearrangement links TRBV7-8 to TRBJ2-3, with 11 bases lining up with TRBD2. The CDR3 nucleotides read TGTGCCAGCAGCTCTAGCGACCCGGGACTAGCGGCAAGCACAGATACGCAGTATTTT. It codes for CASSSSDPGLAASTDTQYF.